A selection of T cell receptor beta chains follows, all from one sample in a study of regulatory T cells in long-lasting Graves disease. TCRdb re-derived calls from the multiplex PCR reads in MiXCR, one entry per CDR3 protein. The profile shows 350,000 to 500,000 distinct CDR3 sequences, 21% of them singletons. Material: peripheral blood mononuclear cells (PBMCs), obtained when the disease was refractory, from a patient treated with antithyroid drugs. The receptor source for this set is a female donor with Graves disease. The CDR3 runs from the conserved cysteine through the conserved F or W. D genes are given only for firm matches. Size values are once, few and many counts, or a class for expanded clones, and some rows have none.

v_call,d_call,j_call,clone_size,cdr3_aa,cdr3_nt
TRBV7-2,-,TRBJ1-1,-,CASKNQDLNTEAFF,TGTGCCAGCAAGAACCAGGACCTGAACACTGAAGCTTTCTTT
TRBV5-4,TRBD1,TRBJ2-5,few,CASSPSTGGGETQYF,TGTGCCAGCAGCCCATCGACAGGGGGGGGCGAGACCCAGTACTTC
TRBV29-1,TRBD1,TRBJ2-2,many,CSVEESGGAVTGELFF,TGCAGCGTTGAAGAATCAGGGGGCGCGGTCACCGGGGAGCTGTTTTTT
TRBV28,-,TRBJ1-2,few,CAIQGSPNYGYTF,TGTGCCATCCAGGGGTCCCCTAACTATGGCTACACCTTC
TRBV28,-,TRBJ1-3,few,CASSSNAGSSGNTIYF,TGTGCCAGCAGTTCTAACGCAGGGAGCTCTGGAAACACCATATATTTT
TRBV3-1,-,TRBJ2-7,many,CASSQDRAYEQYF,TGTGCCAGCAGCCAAGATAGAGCCTACGAGCAGTACTTC
TRBV20-1,-,TRBJ1-4,many,CSARQAANEKLFF,TGCAGTGCTAGGCAGGCCGCAAATGAAAAACTGTTTTTT
TRBV28,-,TRBJ2-7,-,CASSSYRLRQYF,TGTGCCAGCAGTTCATACAGGTTACGGCAGTACTTC
TRBV3-1,TRBD2,TRBJ2-7,-,CASSQDPLAGTYEQYF,TGTGCCAGCAGCCAAGACCCACTAGCGGGAACCTACGAGCAGTACTTC
TRBV29-1,TRBD1,TRBJ2-7,many,CSVGGTASSSYEQYF,TGCAGCGTTGGTGGGACAGCCTCAAGCTCCTACGAGCAGTACTTC
TRBV27,-,TRBJ2-7,many,CASSSGRPYEQYF,TGTGCCAGCAGTTCAGGACGACCCTACGAGCAGTACTTC
TRBV3-1,-,TRBJ1-2,-,CASSQAQGSQDTF,TGTGCCAGCAGCCAAGCCCAGGGTAGCCAGGACACCTTC
TRBV28,TRBD1,TRBJ1-2,-,CASSPPGQGVGYTF,TGTGCCAGCAGCCCCCCGGGACAGGGTGTTGGCTACACCTTC
TRBV6-1,TRBD2,TRBJ2-1,-,CASKTSGITGGGNEQFF,TGTGCCAGCAAGACTAGCGGGATTACTGGAGGGGGCAATGAGCAGTTCTTC
TRBV28,TRBD1,TRBJ1-2,-,CASSLSAGADRRGYGYTF,TGTGCCAGCAGTTTATCGGCAGGGGCGGACAGGCGGGGCTATGGCTACACCTTC
TRBV5-1,-,TRBJ2-5,many,CASSTERGGETQYF,TGCGCCAGCAGCACGGAACGGGGTGGGGAGACCCAGTACTTC
TRBV11-2,TRBD2,TRBJ2-1,many,CASSLGFGRGGYNEQFF,TGTGCCAGCAGCTTAGGTTTCGGGAGGGGGGGCTACAATGAGCAGTTCTTC
TRBV18,-,TRBJ2-7,-,CASSPPPGPFNSYEQYF,TGTGCCAGCTCACCACCCCCCGGGCCCTTCAACTCCTACGAGCAGTACTTC
TRBV11-3,-,TRBJ2-5,many,CASSVKGGLGETQYF,TGTGCCAGCAGCGTAAAAGGGGGGCTCGGGGAGACCCAGTACTTC
TRBV7-2,-,TRBJ1-5,-,CASGNRDNQPQHF,TGTGCCAGCGGCAACAGAGACAATCAGCCCCAGCATTTT
TRBV7-9,-,TRBJ2-7,many,CASSLVGFGRLTYEQYF,TGTGCCAGCAGCTTAGTAGGCTTTGGCAGACTTACCTACGAGCAGTACTTC
TRBV9,-,TRBJ1-1,-,CASSVHDMNTEAFF,TGTGCCAGCAGCGTTCACGACATGAACACTGAAGCTTTCTTT
TRBV2,-,TRBJ2-5,many,CATNAGTQETQYF,TGTGCCACCAATGCCGGAACCCAAGAGACCCAGTACTTC
TRBV6-1,-,TRBJ1-5,-,CASSSTESSNQPQHF,TGTGCCAGCAGCTCTACGGAGTCGAGCAATCAGCCCCAGCATTTT
TRBV20-1,-,TRBJ1-2,many,CSADPQPGLTNYGYTF,TGCAGTGCAGATCCCCAACCAGGCCTTACTAACTATGGCTACACCTTC
TRBV5-1,-,TRBJ2-1,few,CASSLGKVAIVTGNEQFF,TGCGCCAGCAGCTTGGGGAAGGTAGCGATCGTCACGGGCAATGAGCAGTTCTTC
TRBV12-3/TRBV12-4,-,TRBJ1-5,many,CASSGGSGNQPQHF,TGTGCCAGCAGTGGGGGTAGCGGCAATCAGCCCCAGCATTTT
TRBV11-2,TRBD1,TRBJ1-2,once,CASSPLDREGSPYGYTF,TGTGCCAGCAGCCCCCTCGACAGGGAGGGGTCCCCCTATGGCTACACCTTC
TRBV7-8,-,TRBJ2-2,-,CASTSPTGVGLETNTGELFF,TGTGCCAGCACCAGCCCGACGGGGGTGGGACTGGAGACGAACACCGGGGAGCTGTTTTTT
TRBV4-1,-,TRBJ2-7,few,CASSWGTGRDYEQYF,TGCGCCAGCAGTTGGGGAACGGGTAGGGACTACGAGCAGTACTTC
TRBV19,-,TRBJ1-4,-,CASSIDGRGFPTNEKLFF,TGTGCCAGTAGTATAGATGGCAGGGGATTTCCAACTAATGAAAAACTGTTTTTT
TRBV5-6,-,TRBJ2-7,-,CASSISTLPHEQYF,TGTGCCAGCAGCATCTCTACCCTACCCCACGAGCAGTACTTC
TRBV4-1,TRBD2,TRBJ2-2,-,CASSQAASGRSGELFF,TGCGCCAGCAGCCAAGCAGCTAGCGGGAGGTCGGGGGAGCTGTTTTTT
TRBV5-1,-,TRBJ2-4,many,CASSMTTSDKNIQYF,TGCGCCAGCAGCATGACGACTAGTGACAAAAACATTCAGTACTTC
TRBV7-9,TRBD2,TRBJ2-7,-,CASSFQLLGGSSYEQYF,TGTGCCAGCAGCTTTCAACTCTTAGGCGGGAGCTCCTACGAGCAGTACTTC
TRBV7-9,-,TRBJ1-3,-,CASSVLGGVGNTIYF,TGTGCCAGCAGCGTTCTTGGAGGGGTCGGAAACACCATATATTTT